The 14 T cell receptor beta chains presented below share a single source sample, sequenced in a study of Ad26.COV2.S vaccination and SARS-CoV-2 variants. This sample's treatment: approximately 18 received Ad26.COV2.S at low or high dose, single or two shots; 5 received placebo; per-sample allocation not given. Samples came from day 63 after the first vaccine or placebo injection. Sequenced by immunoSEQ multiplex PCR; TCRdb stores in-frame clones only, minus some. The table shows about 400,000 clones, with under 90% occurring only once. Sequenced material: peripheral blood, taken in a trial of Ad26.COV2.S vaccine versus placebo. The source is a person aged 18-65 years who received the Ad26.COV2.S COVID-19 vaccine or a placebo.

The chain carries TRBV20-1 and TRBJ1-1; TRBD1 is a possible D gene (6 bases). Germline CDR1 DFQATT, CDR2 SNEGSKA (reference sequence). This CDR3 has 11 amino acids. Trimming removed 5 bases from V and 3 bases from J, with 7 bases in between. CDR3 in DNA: TGCAGTGCTTACAGGGACACTGAAGCTTTCTTT. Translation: CSAYRDTEAFF.

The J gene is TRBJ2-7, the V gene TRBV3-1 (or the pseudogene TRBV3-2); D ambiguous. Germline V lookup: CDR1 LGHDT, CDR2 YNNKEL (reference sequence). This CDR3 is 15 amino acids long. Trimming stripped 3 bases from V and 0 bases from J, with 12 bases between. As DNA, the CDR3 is TGTGCCAGCAGCCATCGTGGCAGTACCTCCTACGAGCAGTACTTC. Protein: CASSHRGSTSYEQYF.

Written as DNA, the CDR3 is TGCAGCGTTGACAGGGGGTCTAACTATGGCTACACCTTC. Translation: CSVDRGSNYGYTF. This chain links TRBV29-1 with TRBJ1-2; 7 bases match TRBD1. Germline CDR1 and CDR2: SQVTM and ANQGSEA. After removal of 3 bases from V and 0 bases from J, the junction contained 1 base not matched to a gene. The CDR3 runs to 13 residues. The full variable domain, in which reference TRBV29-1 and TRBJ1-2 provide the parts outside the CDR3, is SAVISQKPSRDICQRGTSLTIQCQVDSQVTMMFWYRQQPGQSLTLIATANQGSEATYESGFVIDKFPISRPNLTFSTLTVSNMSPEDSSIYLCSVDRGSNYGYTFGSGTRLTVV.

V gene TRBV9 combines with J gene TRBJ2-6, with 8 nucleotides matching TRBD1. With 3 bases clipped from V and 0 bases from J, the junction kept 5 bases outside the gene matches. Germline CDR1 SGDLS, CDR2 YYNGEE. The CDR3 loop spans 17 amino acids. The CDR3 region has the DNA TGTGCCAGCAGCGCCAGGACAGGGATCTCTGGGGCCAACGTCCTGACTTTC. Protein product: CASSARTGISGANVLTF.

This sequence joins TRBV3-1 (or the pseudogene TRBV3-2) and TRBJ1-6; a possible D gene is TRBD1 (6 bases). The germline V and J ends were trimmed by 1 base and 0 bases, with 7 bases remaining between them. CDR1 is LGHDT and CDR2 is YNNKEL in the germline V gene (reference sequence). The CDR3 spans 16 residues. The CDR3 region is CASSQGDNSYNSPLHF. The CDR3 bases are TGTGCCAGCAGCCAAGGGGACAACTCCTATAATTCACCCCTCCACTTT.

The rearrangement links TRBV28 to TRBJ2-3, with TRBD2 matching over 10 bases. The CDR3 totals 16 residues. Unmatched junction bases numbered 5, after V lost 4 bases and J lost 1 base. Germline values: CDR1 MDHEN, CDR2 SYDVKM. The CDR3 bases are TGTGCCAGCAGTTACAGCGGGAGGGCCGGCACAGATACGCAGTATTTT. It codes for CASSYSGRAGTDTQYF.

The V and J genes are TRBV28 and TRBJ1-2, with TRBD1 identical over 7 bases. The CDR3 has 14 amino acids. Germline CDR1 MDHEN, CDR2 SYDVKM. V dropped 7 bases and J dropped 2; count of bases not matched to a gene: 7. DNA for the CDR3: TGTGCCAGCACCACAGGGGTAGTAAACTATGGCTACACCTTC. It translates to CASTTGVVNYGYTF.

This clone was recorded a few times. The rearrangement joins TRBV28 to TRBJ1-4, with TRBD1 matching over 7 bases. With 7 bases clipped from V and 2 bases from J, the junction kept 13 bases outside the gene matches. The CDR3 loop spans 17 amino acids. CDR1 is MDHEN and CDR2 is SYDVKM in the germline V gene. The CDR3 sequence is CASTPARGLVTNEKLFF. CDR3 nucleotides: TGTGCCAGCACCCCTGCGAGGGGGCTGGTGACTAATGAAAAACTGTTTTTT.

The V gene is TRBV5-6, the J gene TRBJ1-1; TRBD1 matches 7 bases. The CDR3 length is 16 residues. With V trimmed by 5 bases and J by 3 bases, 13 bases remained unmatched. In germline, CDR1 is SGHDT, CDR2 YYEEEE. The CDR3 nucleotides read TGTGCCAGCAGACGCGTCCCGGGACAGAAATACACTGAAGCTTTCTTT. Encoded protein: CASRRVPGQKYTEAFF.

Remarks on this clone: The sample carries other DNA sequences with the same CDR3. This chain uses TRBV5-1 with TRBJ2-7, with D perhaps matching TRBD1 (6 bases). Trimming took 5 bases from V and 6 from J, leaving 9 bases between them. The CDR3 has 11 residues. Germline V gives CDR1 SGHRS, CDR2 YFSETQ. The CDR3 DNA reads TGCGCCAGCAGGTTAGGGGGCGAGCAGTACTTC. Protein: CASRLGGEQYF.

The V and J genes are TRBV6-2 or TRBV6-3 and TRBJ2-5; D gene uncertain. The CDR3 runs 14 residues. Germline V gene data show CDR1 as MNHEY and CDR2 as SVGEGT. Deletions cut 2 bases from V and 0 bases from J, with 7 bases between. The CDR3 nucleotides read TGTGCCAGCAGTTACCTTTCCGACCAAGAGACCCAGTACTTC. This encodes CASSYLSDQETQYF.

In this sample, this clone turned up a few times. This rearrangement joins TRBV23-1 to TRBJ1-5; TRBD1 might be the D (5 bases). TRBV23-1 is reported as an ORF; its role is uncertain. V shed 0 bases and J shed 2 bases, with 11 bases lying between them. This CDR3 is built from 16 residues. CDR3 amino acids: CASSQSRGSGNQPQHF. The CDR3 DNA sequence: TGCGCCAGCAGTCAATCCCGGGGGTCGGGCAATCAGCCCCAGCATTTT.

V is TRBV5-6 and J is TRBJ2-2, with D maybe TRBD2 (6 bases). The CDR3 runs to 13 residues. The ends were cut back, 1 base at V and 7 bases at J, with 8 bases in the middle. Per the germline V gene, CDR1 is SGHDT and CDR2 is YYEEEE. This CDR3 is CASSLRRGGELFF. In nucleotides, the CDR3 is TGTGCCAGCAGCTTGAGGAGGGGCGGGGAGCTGTTTTTT.

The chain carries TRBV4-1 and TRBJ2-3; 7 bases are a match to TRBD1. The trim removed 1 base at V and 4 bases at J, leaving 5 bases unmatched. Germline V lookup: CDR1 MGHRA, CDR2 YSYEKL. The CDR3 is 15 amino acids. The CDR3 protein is CASSQGPGTADTQYF. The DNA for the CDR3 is TGCGCCAGCAGCCAAGGCCCAGGGACAGCAGATACGCAGTATTTT.